The 10 T cell receptor beta chains in this list originate from one sample, sequenced in a study of T-cell reconstitution after alpha-beta-depleted transplantation in children. It was with unique molecular identifiers that the TCRbeta library was prepared. TCRdb used MiXCR to reprocess the PCR reads, holding one entry per CDR3 protein. The sample carries roughly 300,000 distinct CDR3 sequences, around 10% recorded once. This sample comprised peripheral blood, obtained 180 days after TCRalphabeta/CD19-depleted stem cell transplant. Every receptor here comes from a male patient between 2 and 15 years old who had a stem cell transplant for chronic granulomatous disease, so the T cells may come from the graft donor.

Regarding this clonotype: A clone one base away is much larger, so this may be a read error. The CDR3 sequence is CATSQSSRPQHF. In nucleotides, the CDR3 is TGTGCCACCAGCCAGTCCTCAAGGCCCCAGCATTTT. The gene calls are TRBV12-3 or TRBV12-4 and TRBJ1-5, with no clear D. This CDR3 comprises 12 residues. Between the trimmed V and J ends, which lost 10 bases and 9 bases, there was a span of 16 bases.

The V and J genes are TRBV11-2 and TRBJ2-1, with D possibly being TRBD2 (6 bases). The V gene's germline CDR1 is SGHAT and CDR2 FQNNGV. Trimming removed 5 bases from V and 2 bases from J, with 13 bases in between. The CDR3 spans 15 residues. CDR3 sequence reads: CASSPGGATYNEQFF. Written as DNA, the CDR3 is TGTGCCAGCAGCCCTGGCGGGGCAACCTACAATGAGCAGTTCTTC. Filled out from reference TRBV11-2 and TRBJ2-1, the complete variable domain reads EAGVAQSPRYKIIEKRQSVAFWCNPISGHATLYWYQQILGQGPKLLIQFQNNGVVDDSQLPKDRFSAERLKGVDSTLKIQPAKLEDSAVYLCASSPGGATYNEQFFGPGTRLTVL.

This clonotype was seen at least ten times. The chain joins TRBV7-2 to TRBJ2-1; 9 bases fit TRBD2. The germline gives CDR1 SGHTA, CDR2 FQGNSA. This CDR3 spans 16 amino acids. Trimming took 5 bases from V and 3 from J; bases not matched to a gene: 8. In DNA, the CDR3 is TGTGCCAGCAGCCCCATAGCGGGGGACTTCTACAATGAGCAGTTCTTC. Translation gives CASSPIAGDFYNEQFF.

Concerning this clonotype itself: This may stem from a read error, because a much larger clone lies one nucleotide away. The J gene is TRBJ2-7, the V gene TRBV29-1; D perhaps matches TRBD1 (7 bases). CDR1 and CDR2 from the germline V gene are SQVTM and ANQGSEA. The CDR3 consists of 12 residues. The CDR3 DNA reads as TGCAGCGTCGGGGGTAGGGGGCTTGAGCAGTCCTTC. Its translation: CSVGGRGLEQSF.

This clonotype was seen repeatedly, ten times or more. CDR3 residues: CASSGRVTGSYNEQFF. The CDR3 DNA reads TGTGCCAGCAGCGGCCGGGTCACCGGCTCCTACAATGAGCAGTTCTTC. V usage is TRBV11-2 and J usage is TRBJ2-1; D is uncertain. With 5 bases removed from V and 0 bases from J, the gap between germline ends came to 14 bases. The CDR3 consists of 16 residues. Looked up from germline, CDR1 is SGHAT and CDR2 is FQNNGV. The full variable domain, completed using reference TRBV11-2 and TRBJ2-1, is EAGVAQSPRYKIIEKRQSVAFWCNPISGHATLYWYQQILGQGPKLLIQFQNNGVVDDSQLPKDRFSAERLKGVDSTLKIQPAKLEDSAVYLCASSGRVTGSYNEQFFGPGTRLTVL.

This clonotype was seen repeatedly, ten times or more. V gene TRBV4-3 combines with J gene TRBJ2-7; D is perhaps TRBD1 (5 bases). The CDR3 covers 15 residues. The germline V gene has CDR1 LGHNA and CDR2 YSLEER. V gave up 1 base and J gave up 5 bases, with 15 bases separating them. Written as DNA, the CDR3 is TGCGCCAGCAGCCAAGGGAAGGGGATAGGGAACGAGCAGTACTTC. Translating gives CASSQGKGIGNEQYF.

The table lists this clonotype with many counts. The CDR3 bases are TGTGCCAGCAGCCAAGTCGCCCGGGTTGCAGGGCAAGAGACCCAGTACTTC. Residues: CASSQVARVAGQETQYF. The chain carries TRBV4-2 and TRBJ2-5, with D tentatively TRBD1 (5 bases). The germline V and J ends were trimmed by 1 base and 2 bases, with 17 bases remaining between them. The germline gives CDR1 LGHNA, CDR2 YNFKEQ. This CDR3 comprises 17 residues.

For this clonotype: An end of the junction does not agree with germline; a read error may underlie this. The chain has TRBV5-6 and TRBJ2-2; tentatively, D is TRBD2 (5 bases). The CDR3 contains 15 residues. The germline V gene encodes CDR1 SGHDT and CDR2 YYEEEE. The CDR3 protein is CASSLGQANTGELLF. Here the CDR3 DNA reads TGTGCCAGCAGCTTGGGGCAGGCTAACACCGGGGAGCTGTTATTT.

This clonotype occurred many times. The chain couples TRBV21-1 to TRBJ1-6. TRBV21-1 is recorded as a pseudogene. CDR3 length: 18 residues. The CDR3 sequence is CASSKVYPRDLLNSPLHF. CDR3 nucleotide sequence: TGTGCCAGCAGCAAAGTCTACCCGCGGGACCTGCTAAATTCACCCCTCCACTTT.

The table lists this clonotype with many counts. The chain links TRBV20-1 to TRBJ2-7; D gene uncertain. CDR3 length: 14 residues. Germline V gives CDR1 DFQATT, CDR2 SNEGSKA (reference sequence). Trimming removed 1 base from V and 1 base from J, with 11 bases in between. This chain's CDR3 is CSARAYTGSYEQYF. As DNA, the CDR3 is TGCAGTGCTAGAGCCTACACCGGGTCCTACGAGCAGTACTTC.